This T cell receptor (beta chain) was captured by sequencing in a study of T cell responses to AZD1222 COVID-19 vaccine. On this clone: What it recognizes is unknown.

TCRdb keeps only in-frame clones here, not all; method: immunoSEQ multiplex PCR. The sample lists roughly 140,000 clones; around nine tenths were seen once. The study, taken as a whole, reports: Reportedly, nearly half the spike-specific TCRs target unmutated variant regions.

V lost 3 bases and J lost 2, with 10 bases in between. CDR1 is LNHDA, CDR2 SQIVND, per germline (reference sequence). The CDR3 runs 14 residues. The source is an adult in good health. This chain links TRBV19 with TRBJ1-2, with TRBD1 as a possible D gene (6 bases). This specimen consisted of peripheral blood, obtained on day 0 of AZD1222 vaccination. CDR3 bases: TGTGCCAGTAGTATCGAGGGGACAAACTATGGCTACACCTTC. It specifies CASSIEGTNYGYTF. Looking up the rest from reference TRBV19 and TRBJ1-2 gives the full variable domain: DGGITQSPKYLFRKEGQNVTLSCEQNLNHDAMYWYRQDPGQGLRLIYYSQIVNDFQKGDIAEGYSVSREKKESFPLTVTSAQKNPTAFYLCASSIEGTNYGYTFGSGTRLTVV.